What follows are 31 T cell receptor beta chains derived from one specimen sequenced in a study of blood T cell repertoires in COVID-19. Sequencing was performed with immunoSEQ multiplex PCR; in TCRdb, only in-frame clones are kept and a portion is missing. The table shows a few hundred thousand clones, with approximately 89% occurring only once. The source material was PBMCs or T cells enriched from blood (not recorded which). Receptors were obtained from a woman aged 40 to 49 who had been exposed to COVID-19.

The rearrangement uses TRBV19 and TRBJ2-2; D remains unclear. There are 16 residues in the CDR3. V was trimmed by 0 bases and J by 9 bases, leaving 17 bases between them. Germline V gene data show CDR1 as LNHDA and CDR2 as SQIVND (reference sequence). CDR3 residues: CASSIDLWPKIRELFF. Here the CDR3 DNA reads TGTGCCAGTAGTATAGATCTGTGGCCCAAGATCCGGGAGCTGTTTTTT.

As regards this clone: One end of the junction fails to match germline, which may point to a read error. In DNA, the CDR3 is TGTGCCAGCAGCTCCCCGTACAGTGAGCAGTTCTTC. Its translation: CASSSPYSEQFF. The chain links TRBV5-6 to TRBJ2-1; the D is unclear. Germline V lookup: CDR1 SGHDT, CDR2 YYEEEE. This CDR3 has 12 amino acids.

V is TRBV30 and J is TRBJ2-1; 14 positions agree with TRBD2. CDR1 is GTSNPN, CDR2 SVGIG, per germline (reference sequence). The J segment lost 7 bases and the V segment lost 2 bases, leaving 4 bases of the junction unmatched. This CDR3 is 15 amino acids long. The CDR3 sequence: CAWSPGLAGVNEQFF. The CDR3 DNA reads TGTGCCTGGAGTCCGGGACTAGCGGGAGTGAATGAGCAGTTCTTC. The full variable domain, with the rest looked up from reference TRBV30 and TRBJ2-1, is SQTIHQWPATLVQPVGSPLSLECTVEGTSNPNLYWYRQAAGRGLQLLFYSVGIGQISSEVPQNLSASRPQDRQFILSSKKLLLSDSGFYLCAWSPGLAGVNEQFFGPGTRLTVL.

The V call is TRBV18, the J call TRBJ2-7; D is ambiguous. Germline V gene sequence: CDR1 KGHSH, CDR2 LQKENI. The CDR3 has 12 residues. The V end was cut by 1 base, the J end by 7 bases, with 8 bases between. The CDR3 region has the DNA TGTGCCAGCTCACCACGAGGTCAAGAGCAGTACTTC. It encodes CASSPRGQEQYF.

The sample holds one count of this clone. The genes are TRBV18 and TRBJ2-7; 9 bases are shared with TRBD1. V was clipped by 6 bases and J by 3 bases; unmatched bases: 12. Germline V gives CDR1 KGHSH, CDR2 LQKENI. The CDR3 runs to 16 residues. The CDR3 here is CASSPAEGQGFYEQYF. The CDR3 DNA reads TGTGCCAGCTCGCCCGCGGAGGGACAGGGTTTCTACGAGCAGTACTTC.

Of note for this clone: This same CDR3 is encoded by further DNA sequences in the sample. The chain uses TRBV18 and TRBJ2-7; no clear D gene. Germline V CDR1 and CDR2: KGHSH, LQKENI. There are 12 residues in the CDR3. V shed 2 bases and J shed 5 bases, with 7 bases lying between them. In DNA form, the CDR3 reads TGTGCCAGCTCACCAGCAGGCGACGAGCAGTACTTC. Amino acid sequence: CASSPAGDEQYF.

This clone was seen just once. The chain uses TRBV15 and TRBJ1-1; 7 bases are a match to TRBD1. Germline V CDR1 and CDR2: LNHNV, YYDKDF (reference sequence). After removal of 0 bases from V and 3 bases from J, the junction contained 4 bases not matched to a gene. This CDR3 is 15 amino acids long. The CDR3 spells CATSRELQGDTEAFF. In DNA form, the CDR3 reads TGTGCCACCAGCAGAGAGTTGCAGGGGGACACTGAAGCTTTCTTT.

The rearrangement uses TRBV18 and TRBJ1-1, with D tentatively TRBD1 (6 bases). Germline values: CDR1 KGHSH, CDR2 LQKENI. This CDR3 contains 15 residues. Trimming left V 5 bases short and J 0 bases short, with 13 bases between. The CDR3 nucleotides read TGTGCCAGCTCAGAGAGGACAGACCTGAACACTGAAGCTTTCTTT. This codes for CASSERTDLNTEAFF.

J is TRBJ1-6 and V is TRBV13; no clear D gene. The CDR3 totals 12 residues. Germline CDR1 is PRHDT and CDR2 is FYEKMQ (reference sequence). Trimming stripped 5 bases from V and 10 bases from J, with 9 bases between. CDR3 region: CASSRVRSPLHF. CDR3 in DNA: TGTGCCAGCAGCCGCGTTCGGTCACCCCTCCACTTT.

The chain combines TRBV4-1 with TRBJ1-5; 10 bases are a match to TRBD1. Trimming at V came to 1 base and at J to 7 bases, leaving 7 bases not matched to a gene. CDR1 and CDR2 (germline): MGHRA, YSYEKL. This CDR3 is 16 amino acids long. CDR3 in DNA: TGCGCCAGCAGCCAAGTCCCCCGACAGGGGGCCCAGCCCCAGCATTTT. This gives the protein CASSQVPRQGAQPQHF.

This clone showed up just once. The chain is built from TRBV30 and TRBJ2-5; D is ambiguous. Germline CDR1 GTSNPN, CDR2 SVGIG (reference sequence). The V end was cut by 2 bases, the J end by 6 bases, with 7 bases between. This CDR3 contains 11 residues. The CDR3 nucleotides are TGTGCCTGGAGTATTGGGCAGACCCAGTACTTC. The encoded protein is CAWSIGQTQYF.

The gene calls are TRBV6-5 and TRBJ2-1; 7 nucleotides line up with TRBD1. The CDR3 is 15 residues long. The V and J ends lost 6 bases and 4 bases, in that order; junction bases with no gene match: 9. In germline, CDR1 is MNHEY, CDR2 SVGAGI. The CDR3 spells CASRSGTELYNEQFF. The CDR3, as DNA: TGTGCCAGCAGGTCCGGGACAGAGCTATACAATGAGCAGTTCTTC.

The CDR3 here is CASSPQKFPANYNEQFF. The CDR3 DNA sequence: TGTGCCAGCAGCCCACAAAAGTTTCCAGCGAACTACAATGAGCAGTTCTTC. V gene TRBV7-3 combines with J gene TRBJ2-1; D is uncertain. This CDR3 has 17 residues. CDR1 and CDR2 from the germline V gene are SGHTA and FQGTGA. Trimming pared 5 bases from V and 3 bases from J, leaving 20 bases between. Together with reference TRBV7-3 and TRBJ2-1, the CDR3 gives the full variable domain: GAGVSQTPSNKVTEKGKYVELRCDPISGHTALYWYRQSLGQGPEFLIYFQGTGAADDSGLPNDRFFAVRPEGSVSTLKIQRTERGDSAVYLCASSPQKFPANYNEQFFGPGTRLTVL.

The V call is TRBV13, the J call TRBJ1-5; 10 bases are a match to TRBD1. The CDR3 covers 14 residues. Germline CDR1 reads PRHDT; CDR2 reads FYEKMQ (reference sequence). The J segment lost 6 bases and the V segment lost 6 bases, leaving 5 bases of the junction unmatched. The CDR3 nucleotides are TGTGCCAGCAGTTCGGGACAGGGGCCTCAGCCCCAGCATTTT. Translation: CASSSGQGPQPQHF.

This clone came up once. J is TRBJ1-1 and V is TRBV29-1; a weak D match, TRBD1 (5 bases). Per germline, CDR1 SQVTM and CDR2 ANQGSEA. The CDR3 is 12 residues long. V was trimmed by 6 bases and J by 7 bases, leaving 15 bases between them. The CDR3 region has the DNA TGCAGCGTCCCTTCGGGGGGTGGTGAAGCTTTCTTT. Its protein is CSVPSGGGEAFF.

J is TRBJ2-1 and V is TRBV19; the match to TRBD1 covers 8 bases. The CDR3 is made up of 14 amino acids. CDR1 LNHDA and CDR2 SQIVND come from the germline V gene (reference sequence). V gave up 6 bases and J gave up 4 bases; unmatched junction bases: 5. The CDR3 reads CASSRDRMYNEQFF. Here the CDR3 DNA reads TGTGCCAGTAGCCGGGACAGGATGTACAATGAGCAGTTCTTC.

This clone occurred a few times. This chain links TRBV7-3 with TRBJ2-1; 12 bases line up with TRBD2. The V gene's germline CDR1 is SGHTA and CDR2 FQGTGA. J gave up 7 bases and V 5 bases, and 6 bases lay outside the gene matches. The length of the CDR3 is 15 residues. CDR3 in amino acids: CASSPGLAGRNEQFF. CDR3 DNA sequence: TGTGCCAGCAGCCCAGGACTAGCGGGACGTAATGAGCAGTTCTTC.

Notes on this clone: The same CDR3 also results from other DNA sequences found in this sample. The chain carries TRBV30 and TRBJ1-2; 7 bases are a match to TRBD1. The germline gives CDR1 GTSNPN, CDR2 SVGIG (reference sequence). J was trimmed by 8 bases and V by 1 base; bases with no gene match: 4. The CDR3 has 12 amino acids. The CDR3: CAWSDTGAGYTF. The CDR3 coding sequence is TGTGCCTGGAGTGATACAGGGGCCGGCTACACCTTC.

The chain uses TRBV19 and TRBJ1-5; 7 nucleotides line up with TRBD1. This CDR3 contains 14 residues. Per germline, CDR1 LNHDA and CDR2 SQIVND (reference sequence). Trimming cost V 3 bases and J 7 bases; bases outside gene matches: 6. As DNA, the CDR3 is TGTGCCAGTAGTATTAAAGGGGGCATACAGCCCCAGCATTTT. The encoded protein is CASSIKGGIQPQHF.

V gene TRBV5-8 combines with J gene TRBJ2-5; TRBD1 might be the D (6 bases). Germline CDR1 is SGHTS and CDR2 is YDEGEE. Trimming removed 3 bases at V and 4 bases at J, with 7 bases between. This CDR3 has 12 residues. CDR3 sequence (DNA): TGTGCCAGCAGCTCGACAGGAGAGACCCAGTACTTC. Amino acids: CASSSTGETQYF.

There are a few counts of this clone. The chain links TRBV2 to TRBJ1-5, with a possible D match to TRBD1 (5 bases). The V gene lost 5 bases and the J gene lost 3 bases, with 8 bases spanning the gap. The germline V gene encodes CDR1 SNHLY and CDR2 FYNNEI. The CDR3 runs 13 residues. CDR3 loop: CASSSGNNQPQHF. The CDR3 DNA reads TGTGCCAGCAGTTCAGGGAACAATCAGCCCCAGCATTTT.

The V gene is TRBV3-1 (or the pseudogene TRBV3-2), the J gene TRBJ1-2; 10 bases match TRBD1. This CDR3 spans 16 amino acids. Trimming removed 4 bases from V and 4 bases from J; junction bases left unmatched: 9. Per the germline V gene, CDR1 is LGHDT and CDR2 is YNNKEL (reference sequence). The CDR3 coding sequence is TGTGCCAGCAGCCCTGGGACAGGGGCCGTTGTCTATGGCTACACCTTC. As protein: CASSPGTGAVVYGYTF.

The V and J genes are TRBV6-5 and TRBJ2-7; a possible D gene is TRBD1 (6 bases). This CDR3 region has 15 residues. The V gene's germline CDR1 is MNHEY and CDR2 SVGAGI. The V end was cut by 6 bases, the J end by 2 bases, with 17 bases between. The CDR3 region is CASSSTGSLAYEQYF. The CDR3 nucleotides read TGTGCCAGCAGCTCCACAGGGAGTTTAGCCTACGAGCAGTACTTC.

The chain employs TRBV11-3 and TRBJ1-1, with D perhaps matching TRBD1 (6 bases). This CDR3 comprises 15 residues. Trimming took off 0 bases at V and 1 base at J, with 9 bases between the two ends. Germline CDR1 SGHNT, CDR2 YENEEA. This CDR3 is CASSLDNRANTEAFF. The CDR3 region has the DNA TGTGCCAGCAGCTTAGATAACAGGGCGAACACTGAAGCTTTCTTT.

The chain carries TRBV12-3 or TRBV12-4 and TRBJ1-2; 7 bases map to TRBD1. V trimming: 6 bases; J trimming: 5 bases; junction bases outside the gene matches: 6. The CDR3 loop spans 13 amino acids. Written as DNA, the CDR3 is TGTGCCAGCAGCACAGGGGCGGGATATGGCTACACCTTC. Translation gives CASSTGAGYGYTF.

The chain couples TRBV3-1 (or the pseudogene TRBV3-2) to TRBJ2-1, with 8 nucleotides matching TRBD2. Trimming at V came to 0 bases and at J to 0 bases, leaving 1 base not matched to a gene. The CDR3 is 16 amino acids. Germline CDR1 reads LGHDT; CDR2 reads YNNKEL (reference sequence). CDR3 sequence reads: CASSQDRGGSYNEQFF. CDR3 bases: TGTGCCAGCAGCCAAGATCGGGGGGGCTCCTACAATGAGCAGTTCTTC.

This sequence joins TRBV15 and TRBJ1-5, with D unresolved. In germline, CDR1 is LNHNV, CDR2 YYDKDF (reference sequence). The V end lost 3 bases, the J end lost 7 bases, and 13 bases lay between the germline ends. The CDR3 runs to 14 residues. This chain's CDR3 is CATSRLGFGQPQHF. CDR3 coding DNA: TGTGCCACCAGCAGGCTTGGGTTCGGGCAGCCCCAGCATTTT.

The chain has TRBV19 and TRBJ1-3; D unclear. Germline-derived CDR1 and CDR2 are LNHDA and SQIVND (reference sequence). Between the trimmed V and J ends, which lost 5 bases and 4 bases, there was a span of 9 bases. The CDR3 consists of 13 residues. The CDR3 protein is CASSPPFGNTIYF. The DNA of the CDR3 is TGTGCCAGTAGTCCCCCTTTCGGAAACACCATATATTTT.

The chain couples TRBV19 to TRBJ2-7, with a possible D match to TRBD2 (8 bases). The germline V and J ends were trimmed by 5 bases and 4 bases, with 18 bases remaining between them. This CDR3 has 15 amino acids. Germline V gene sequence: CDR1 LNHDA, CDR2 SQIVND (reference sequence). Written as DNA, the CDR3 is TGTGCCAGTAGTTTCGGGACAGCGGGAGAATACGAGCAGTACTTC. This gives the protein CASSFGTAGEYEQYF.

This clone has a handful of counts. The genes are TRBV18 and TRBJ2-7; TRBD2 aligns across 8 bases. The CDR3 consists of 14 residues. After removal of 3 bases from V and 2 bases from J, the junction contained 3 bases not matched to a gene. The V gene's germline CDR1 is KGHSH and CDR2 LQKENI. The CDR3 region has the DNA TGTGCCAGCTCACCCACTAGCGGTCCCTACGAGCAGTACTTC. Translation gives CASSPTSGPYEQYF.

The J gene is TRBJ2-3, the V gene TRBV5-5; D gene ambiguous. CDR3 length: 14 residues. Germline assignment: CDR1 SGHKS and CDR2 YYEKEE (reference sequence). V shed 2 bases and J shed 8 bases, with 15 bases lying between them. The CDR3 sequence is CASSLSRGSGTQYF. CDR3 sequence (DNA): TGTGCCAGCAGCTTAAGTCGAGGATCCGGTACGCAGTATTTT. Filled out from reference TRBV5-5 and TRBJ2-3, the complete variable domain reads DAGVTQSPTHLIKTRGQQVTLRCSPISGHKSVSWYQQVLGQGPQFIFQYYEKEERGRGNFPDRFSARQFPNYSSELNVNALLLGDSALYLCASSLSRGSGTQYFGPGTRLTVL.